One sample yielded the 19 T cell receptor beta chains listed below, sequenced in a study of Graves' ophthalmopathy and Graves' hyperthyroidism. Amplification from RNA transcripts yielded the TCR beta CDR3 regions. The authors performed first-round RT-PCR with HTBI primers and then a second-round multiplex PCR. MiXCR, applied by TCRdb to the multiplex PCR reads, yields one record per CDR3 protein. The repertoire holds about 740,000 distinct CDR3 sequences, roughly two fifths seen once, with roughly 46% in the top ten. Sequenced: peripheral blood. The source of these receptors is an adult man with Graves' ophthalmopathy.

Ten or more counts support this clonotype. The chain carries TRBV15 and TRBJ2-6; 7 bases fit TRBD1. CDR1 is LNHNV, CDR2 YYDKDF, per germline (reference sequence). J gave up 7 bases and V 1 base, and 1 base lay outside the gene matches. The CDR3 contains 14 residues. CDR3 sequence reads: CATSRGTGANVLTF. CDR3 nucleotide sequence: TGTGCCACCAGCAGAGGGACAGGAGCCAACGTCCTGACTTTC.

This clonotype was detected only a few times. The rearrangement joins TRBV25-1 to TRBJ2-2; 9 bases agree with TRBD1. Trimming at V came to 5 bases and at J to 5 bases, leaving 6 bases not matched to a gene. Germline V gene lookup returns CDR1 MGHDK and CDR2 SYGVNS. CDR3 length: 15 residues. The CDR3: CASSRGTGRTGELFF. CDR3 nucleotides: TGTGCCAGCAGTAGGGGGACAGGGCGGACCGGGGAGCTGTTTTTT.

With regard to this clonotype: At one end the junction does not follow the germline gene, possibly because of a read error. In DNA form, the CDR3 reads TGTGCCAGCAGGGGGGTCATGGGCACTGAAGCTTCCTTT. It codes for CASRGVMGTEASF. The V and J genes are TRBV12-3 or TRBV12-4 and TRBJ1-1; the D gene is possibly TRBD1 (5 bases). This CDR3 is 13 amino acids long.

With respect to this clonotype: A clone one base away is much larger, so this may be a read error. Likely a read error: the CDR3 ends without its conserved phenylalanine or tryptophan. V and J are TRBV19 and TRBJ1-4; D gene ambiguous. The germline gives CDR1 LNHDA, CDR2 SQIVND (reference sequence). V lost 7 bases and J 0 bases, leaving 9 bases between the germline ends. CDR3 length: 14 residues. Here the CDR3 reads CASTESATNEKLFS. The CDR3 DNA is TGTGCCAGTACAGAGAGCGCAACTAATGAAAAACTGTTTTCT.

This clonotype appeared a few times. The chain carries TRBV2 and TRBJ2-5, with D tentatively TRBD1 or TRBD2 (5 bases each). The germline gives CDR1 SNHLY, CDR2 FYNNEI. The germline V and J ends were trimmed by 8 bases and 7 bases, with 14 bases remaining between them. The CDR3 contains 12 residues. CDR3 amino acids: CASRPRGGTQYF. In nucleotides, the CDR3 is TGTGCCAGCCGTCCCCGTGGGGGGACCCAGTACTTC.

The gene calls are TRBV10-3 and TRBJ1-5, with D maybe TRBD1 (6 bases). The CDR3 consists of 15 residues. Germline V gene data show CDR1 as ENHRY and CDR2 as SYGVKD. The V end lost 10 bases, the J end lost 1 base, and 17 bases lay between the germline ends. CDR3 region: CATLDVGTSNQPQHF. For the CDR3, the DNA is TGTGCCACCCTGGACGTGGGGACAAGCAATCAGCCCCAGCATTTT.

This clonotype was seen a single time. This chain connects TRBV10-2 to TRBJ1-1; TRBD1 agrees at 8 bases. The CDR3 is made up of 15 amino acids. Germline CDR1 is WSHSY and CDR2 is SAAADI. J was trimmed by 5 bases and V by 3 bases; bases with no gene match: 8. CDR3 coding DNA: TGCGCCAGCAGTGAAACAAGGACAGGGCGTACTGAAGCTTTCTTT. Translated, it gives CASSETRTGRTEAFF.

The chain has TRBV5-8 and TRBJ1-1; 10 bases are shared with TRBD1. CDR1 is SGHTS, CDR2 YDEGEE, per germline. The ends lost 5 bases at V and 0 bases at J; junction bases unmatched: 4. The CDR3 loop spans 15 amino acids. The CDR3 DNA follows: TGTGCCAGCAGGTCGGGACAGGGGATGAACACTGAAGCTTTCTTT. It yields the protein CASRSGQGMNTEAFF.

This clonotype was recorded at least ten times. The chain carries TRBV10-3 and TRBJ2-7; TRBD2 matches 10 bases. The CDR3 consists of 15 residues. Germline CDR1 is ENHRY and CDR2 is SYGVKD. Trimming at V came to 0 bases and at J to 7 bases, leaving 6 bases not matched to a gene. The CDR3 bases are TGTGCCATCAGTGAGTCGCCGGGACTAGCGCGGGAGCAGTACTTC. Its translation is CAISESPGLAREQYF.

V usage is TRBV29-1 and J usage is TRBJ1-2; D is possibly TRBD1 (6 bases). CDR1 SQVTM and CDR2 ANQGSEA come from the germline V gene. The CDR3 is 12 amino acids. V lost 1 base and J lost 6, with 9 bases in between. CDR3: CSVEVGGHGYTF. The CDR3 DNA reads as TGCAGCGTTGAAGTTGGGGGCCATGGCTACACCTTC.

The rearrangement links TRBV12-3 or TRBV12-4 to TRBJ1-4; the match to TRBD1 covers 7 bases. V lost 3 bases, J lost 12 bases, and 10 bases stayed unmatched. The CDR3 has 14 residues. The CDR3 loop reads CASSFPGQIEELFF. CDR3 nucleotide sequence: TGTGCCAGCAGTTTCCCGGGACAGATAGAAGAACTGTTTTTT.

V and J are TRBV12-3 or TRBV12-4 and TRBJ2-6; D not resolved. This CDR3 has 13 residues. V was shortened by 6 bases and J by 4 bases, with 7 bases between the two germline ends. CDR3 region: CASRDGGANVLTF. The CDR3 nucleotides are TGTGCCAGCAGGGACGGAGGGGCCAACGTCCTGACTTTC.

There are a few counts of this clonotype. V gene TRBV25-1 combines with J gene TRBJ2-2, with D tentatively TRBD1 (6 bases). V lost 5 bases to trimming and J lost 5 bases, with 12 bases between them. CDR1 is MGHDK, CDR2 SYGVNS, per germline. This CDR3 comprises 14 residues. The CDR3: CASSRGQPTGELFF. CDR3 nucleotides: TGTGCCAGCAGTAGAGGACAGCCAACCGGGGAGCTGTTTTTT.

Only one count was recorded for this clonotype. Compared with germline, one end of the junction differs, possibly owing to a read error. The gene calls are TRBV10-3 and TRBJ1-6, with D tentatively TRBD1 (5 bases). CDR3 length: 13 residues. Germline-derived CDR1 and CDR2 are ENHRY and SYGVKD. The CDR3 reads CASSEGQPGTLHF. The DNA of the CDR3 is TGTGCCAGCAGTGAGGGGCAACCCGGGACCCTCCACTTT.

This clonotype was counted a few times. A junction end diverges from the germline sequence, so it may reflect a read error. The V and J genes are TRBV24-1 and TRBJ1-5; the D gene is possibly TRBD1 (6 bases). This CDR3 is 15 amino acids long. CDR1 KGHDR and CDR2 SFDVKD come from the germline V gene. In DNA, the CDR3 is TGTGCCAGCAGTTACCTGGGGGGCCGGAATCAGCCCCAGCATTTT. Translation: CASSYLGGRNQPQHF.

This clonotype has at least ten counts. The chain has TRBV24-1 and TRBJ1-2; 9 bases align to TRBD1. With 12 bases clipped from V and 8 bases from J, the junction kept 18 bases outside the gene matches. Looked up from germline, CDR1 is KGHDR and CDR2 is SFDVKD. CDR3 size: 15 residues. The CDR3 DNA reads as TGTGCCGGCCCTCGGGACAGGGCCTCCCCTGCCGGCTACACCTTC. Translated, it gives CAGPRDRASPAGYTF.

In regard to this clonotype: A much larger clone differs from this one at a single base, so this may be a read error. The chain recombines TRBV11-2 with TRBJ2-5; 9 nucleotides agree with TRBD1. Germline-derived CDR1 and CDR2 are SGHAT and FQNNGV. The CDR3 has 14 residues. CDR3: CASRPTGGWETQDF. The CDR3 DNA follows: TGTGCCAGCAGACCCACAGGGGGCTGGGAGACCCAGGACTTC.

About this clonotype itself: An end of the junction differs from the germline gene, which may be a read error. V gene TRBV10-3 combines with J gene TRBJ2-5; TRBD2 might be the D (6 bases). The germline gives CDR1 ENHRY, CDR2 SYGVKD. CDR3 length: 13 amino acids. The CDR3 spells CASSRQREETQYF. Written as DNA, the CDR3 is TGTGCCAGCAGTCGACAGCGGGAAGAGACCCAGTACTTC.

The chain couples TRBV19 to TRBJ2-7; D might be TRBD1 (5 bases). V lost 3 bases, J lost 3 bases, and 12 bases lay in between. The CDR3 is 14 residues long. Germline CDR1 reads LNHDA; CDR2 reads SQIVND (reference sequence). The CDR3 region is CASSMSRVGYEQYF. CDR3 DNA: TGTGCCAGTAGTATGTCCAGGGTCGGCTACGAGCAGTACTTC.